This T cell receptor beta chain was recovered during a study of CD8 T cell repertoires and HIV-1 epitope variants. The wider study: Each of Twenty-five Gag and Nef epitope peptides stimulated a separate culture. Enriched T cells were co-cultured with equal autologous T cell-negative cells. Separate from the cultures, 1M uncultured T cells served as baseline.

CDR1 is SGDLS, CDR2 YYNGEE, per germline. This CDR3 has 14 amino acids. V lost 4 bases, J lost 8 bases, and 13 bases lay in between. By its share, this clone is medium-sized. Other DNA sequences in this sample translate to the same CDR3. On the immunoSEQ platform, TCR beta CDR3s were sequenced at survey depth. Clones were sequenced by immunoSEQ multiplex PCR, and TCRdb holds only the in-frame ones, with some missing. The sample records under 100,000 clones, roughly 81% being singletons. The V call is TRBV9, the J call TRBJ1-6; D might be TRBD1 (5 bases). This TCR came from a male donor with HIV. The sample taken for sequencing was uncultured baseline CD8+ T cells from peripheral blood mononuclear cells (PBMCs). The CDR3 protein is CASSTQAADSPLHF. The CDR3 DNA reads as TGTGCCAGCAGCACACAGGCGGCGGATTCACCCCTCCACTTT.